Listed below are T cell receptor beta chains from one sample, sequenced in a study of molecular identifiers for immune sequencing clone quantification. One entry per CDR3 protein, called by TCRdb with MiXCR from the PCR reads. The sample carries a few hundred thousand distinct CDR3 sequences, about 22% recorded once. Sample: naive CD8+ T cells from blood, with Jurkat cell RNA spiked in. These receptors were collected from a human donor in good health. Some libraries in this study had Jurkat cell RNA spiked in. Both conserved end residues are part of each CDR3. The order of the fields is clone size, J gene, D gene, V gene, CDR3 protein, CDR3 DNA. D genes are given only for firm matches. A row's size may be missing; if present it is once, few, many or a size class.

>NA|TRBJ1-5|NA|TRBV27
CASSLYAGHQPQHF
TGTGCCAGCAGTTTATATGCGGGTCATCAGCCCCAGCATTTT
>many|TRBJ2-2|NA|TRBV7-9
CASSLGTPELFF
TGTGCCAGCAGCTTAGGGACTCCTGAGCTGTTTTTT
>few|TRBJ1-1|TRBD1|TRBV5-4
CASSFGRGTEAFF
TGTGCCAGCAGCTTTGGCAGGGGGACTGAAGCTTTCTTT
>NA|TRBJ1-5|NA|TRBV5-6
CASSLNTLSNQPQHF
TGTGCCAGCAGCTTAAACACCCTTAGCAATCAGCCCCAGCATTTT
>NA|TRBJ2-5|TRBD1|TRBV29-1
CSVERGQDWYQETQYF
TGCAGCGTTGAAAGAGGACAGGATTGGTACCAAGAGACCCAGTACTTC
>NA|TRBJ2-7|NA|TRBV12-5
CASGLDDRPEYEQYF
TGTGCTAGTGGTTTGGATGACAGGCCCGAGTACGAGCAGTACTTC
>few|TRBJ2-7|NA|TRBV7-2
CASSPGHQQYF
TGTGCCAGCAGCCCGGGACACCAGCAGTACTTC
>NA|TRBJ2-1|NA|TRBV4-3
CASSQEGMRYNEQFF
TGCGCCAGCAGCCAAGAGGGAATGAGATACAATGAGCAGTTCTTC
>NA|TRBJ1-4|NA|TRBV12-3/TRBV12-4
CASSPWTATNEKLFF
TGTGCCAGCAGTCCCTGGACAGCAACTAATGAAAAACTGTTTTTT
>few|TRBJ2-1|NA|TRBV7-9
CASSPPPGDEQFF
TGTGCCAGCAGCCCTCCCCCCGGGGACGAACAGTTCTTC
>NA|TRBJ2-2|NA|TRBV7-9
CASSPRPGLNTGELFF
TGTGCCAGCAGCCCCCGGCCGGGACTTAACACCGGGGAGCTGTTTTTT
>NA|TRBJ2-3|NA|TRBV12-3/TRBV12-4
CASSAKAVDTQYF
TGTGCCAGCAGTGCGAAGGCGGTCGATACGCAGTATTTT
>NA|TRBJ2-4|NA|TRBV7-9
CASSPTRQKLVAKNIQYF
TGTGCCAGCAGTCCCACGCGACAGAAACTAGTAGCCAAAAACATTCAGTACTTC
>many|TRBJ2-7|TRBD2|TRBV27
CASSLASTSATYEQYF
TGTGCCAGCAGTTTAGCGTCGACTAGCGCTACCTACGAGCAGTACTTC
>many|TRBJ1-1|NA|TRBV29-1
CSVVGPVEAFF
TGCAGCGTTGTAGGGCCAGTTGAAGCTTTCTTT
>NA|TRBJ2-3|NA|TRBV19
CASRNAPDTQYF
TGTGCCAGTAGAAACGCCCCAGATACGCAGTATTTT
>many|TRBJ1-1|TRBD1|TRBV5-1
CASSAGQGFTEAFF
TGCGCCAGCAGCGCGGGACAGGGTTTCACTGAAGCTTTCTTT
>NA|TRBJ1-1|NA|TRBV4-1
CASSQDAHTPEASF
TGCGCCAGCAGCCAAGATGCCCACACCCCTGAAGCTTCCTTT
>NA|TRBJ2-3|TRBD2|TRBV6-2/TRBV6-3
CASSYSSTAWTSKRRSTDTQYF
TGTGCCAGCAGTTACTCGAGCACAGCGTGGACTAGCAAAAGGAGGAGTACAGATACGCAGTATTTT
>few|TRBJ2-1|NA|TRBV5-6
CASSFAWDNEQFF
TGTGCCAGCAGCTTCGCCTGGGACAATGAGCAGTTCTTC
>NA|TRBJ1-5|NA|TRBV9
CTSSVGSNQPQHF
TGTACCAGCAGCGTAGGGAGCAATCAGCCCCAGCATTTT
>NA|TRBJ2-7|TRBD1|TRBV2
CASIPDRGRAYEQCF
TGTGCCAGCATCCCAGACAGGGGGAGAGCCTACGAGCAGTGCTTC
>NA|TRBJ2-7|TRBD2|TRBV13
CASTSEGAGGDEQYF
TGTGCCAGCACCTCGGAAGGAGCGGGGGGGGACGAGCAGTACTTC
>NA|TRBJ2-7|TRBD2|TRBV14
CASSHREGEQYF
TGTGCCAGCAGCCACCGGGAGGGCGAGCAGTACTTC
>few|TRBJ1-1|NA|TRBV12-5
CASGPSGGWTEAFF
TGTGCTAGTGGTCCCTCGGGCGGGTGGACTGAAGCTTTCTTT
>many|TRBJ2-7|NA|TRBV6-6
CASSYGLRYEQYF
TGTGCCAGCAGTTACGGACTACGCTACGAGCAGTACTTC
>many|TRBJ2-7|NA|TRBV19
CASSIRMGDPEQYF
TGTGCCAGTAGTATCAGGATGGGGGACCCCGAGCAGTACTTC
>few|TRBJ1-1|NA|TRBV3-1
CASSPWDIQNTEAFF
TGTGCCAGCAGCCCCTGGGACATTCAAAACACTGAAGCTTTCTTT
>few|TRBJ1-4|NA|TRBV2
CASSESLSINEKLFF
TGTGCCAGCAGTGAAAGTCTCTCCATTAATGAAAAACTGTTTTTT
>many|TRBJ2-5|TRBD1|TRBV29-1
CSSWTGSPEETQYF
TGCAGCTCCTGGACAGGGAGCCCGGAAGAGACCCAGTACTTC
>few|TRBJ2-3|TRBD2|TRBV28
CASSGGLAGVGSTDTQYF
TGTGCCAGCAGTGGGGGACTAGCGGGAGTCGGAAGCACAGATACGCAGTATTTT
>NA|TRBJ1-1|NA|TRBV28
CASSLGGTEALF
TGTGCCAGCAGTCTGGGTGGCACTGAAGCTCTCTTT
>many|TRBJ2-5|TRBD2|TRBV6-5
CASSYTPSGAQETQYF
TGTGCCAGCAGTTACACCCCTAGCGGAGCCCAAGAGACCCAGTACTTC
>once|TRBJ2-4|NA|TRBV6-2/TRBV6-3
CASSYSSSASLTGKNIQYF
TGTGCCAGCAGTTACTCATCTTCCGCTAGCCTTACGGGCAAAAACATTCAGTACTTC
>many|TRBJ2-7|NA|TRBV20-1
CSARDGLGFLYEQYF
TGCAGTGCTAGAGATGGGCTAGGGTTCCTCTACGAGCAGTACTTC
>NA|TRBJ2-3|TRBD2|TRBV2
CASSGLDRAAERGDTQYF
TGTGCCAGCAGTGGTCTCGACCGAGCAGCGGAGCGGGGAGATACGCAGTATTTT
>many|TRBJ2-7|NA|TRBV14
CASSQGGRDEQYF
TGTGCCAGCAGCCAAGGGGGGCGGGACGAGCAGTACTTC
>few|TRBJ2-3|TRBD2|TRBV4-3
CASSQDGCSGRVADTQYF
TGCGCCAGCAGCCAAGACGGGTGTAGCGGGAGGGTTGCAGATACGCAGTATTTT
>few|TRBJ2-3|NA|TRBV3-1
CASSQETGRDTQYF
TGTGCCAGCAGCCAAGAAACAGGGAGGGATACGCAGTATTTT
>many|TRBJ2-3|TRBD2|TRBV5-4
CASSFRLAGLTDTQYF
TGTGCCAGCAGCTTTAGGCTAGCGGGCCTCACAGATACGCAGTATTTT
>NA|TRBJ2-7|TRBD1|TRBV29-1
CGVEGPGQGPYEQYF
TGCGGCGTTGAAGGTCCGGGACAGGGTCCCTACGAGCAGTACTTC
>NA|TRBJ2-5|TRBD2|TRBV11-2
CASSLEGTSRETQYF
TGTGCCAGCAGCCTAGAAGGGACTAGCAGAGAGACCCAGTACTTC
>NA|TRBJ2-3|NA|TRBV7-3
CASSLGQGSADTQYF
TGTGCCAGCAGCCTTGGGCAGGGCTCTGCAGATACGCAGTATTTT
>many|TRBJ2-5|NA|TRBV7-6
CASSLLSKETQYF
TGTGCCAGCAGCTTACTTAGCAAAGAGACCCAGTACTTC
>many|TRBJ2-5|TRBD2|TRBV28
CASSRGGGQETQYF
TGTGCCAGCAGTCGGGGGGGAGGCCAAGAGACCCAGTACTTC
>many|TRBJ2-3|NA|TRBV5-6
CASSFQDTQYF
TGTGCCAGCAGCTTTCAAGATACGCAGTATTTT
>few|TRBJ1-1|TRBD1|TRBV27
CASSPLQGVTTEAFF
TGTGCCAGCAGCCCCCTCCAGGGGGTGACCACTGAAGCTTTCTTT
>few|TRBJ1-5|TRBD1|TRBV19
CASTGGPQPQHF
TGTGCCAGCACAGGGGGGCCTCAGCCCCAGCATTTT
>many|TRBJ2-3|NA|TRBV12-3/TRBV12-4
CASSLVGWGSSNTQYF
TGTGCCAGCAGTTTAGTAGGGTGGGGATCTTCGAATACGCAGTATTTT
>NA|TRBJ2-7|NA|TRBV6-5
CASSYYGEQYF
TGTGCCAGCAGTTACTATGGGGAGCAGTACTTC
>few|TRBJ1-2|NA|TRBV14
CASSQVPGDYGYTF
TGTGCCAGCAGCCAAGTGCCAGGAGACTATGGCTACACCTTC
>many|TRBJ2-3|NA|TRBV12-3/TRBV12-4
CASSFKGGGGTDTQYF
TGTGCCAGCAGTTTTAAAGGGGGAGGGGGCACAGATACGCAGTATTTT
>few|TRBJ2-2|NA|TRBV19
CASSMMDHYTGELFF
TGTGCCAGTAGTATGATGGACCACTACACCGGGGAGCTGTTTTTT
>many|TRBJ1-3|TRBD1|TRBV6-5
CASSPYLDRNSGNTIYF
TGTGCCAGCAGTCCTTACTTGGACAGGAACTCTGGAAACACCATATATTTT
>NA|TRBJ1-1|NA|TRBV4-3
CASSQEQGAYTEAFF
TGCGCCAGCAGCCAAGAACAGGGTGCGTACACTGAAGCTTTCTTT
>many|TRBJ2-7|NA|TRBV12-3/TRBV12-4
CASSLRLNPHEQYF
TGTGCCAGCAGTTTAAGACTGAACCCCCACGAGCAGTACTTC
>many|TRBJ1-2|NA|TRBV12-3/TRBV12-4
CASSFGLNYGYTF
TGTGCCAGCAGTTTCGGCCTTAACTATGGCTACACCTTC
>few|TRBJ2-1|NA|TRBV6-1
CASSEVLSYNEQLF
TGTGCCAGCAGTGAAGTTCTTTCCTACAATGAGCAGCTCTTC
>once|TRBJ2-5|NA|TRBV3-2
CASSQVASGGAIESQYF
TGTGCCAGCAGCCAAGTTGCTAGCGGGGGGGCCATCGAGAGCCAGTACTTC
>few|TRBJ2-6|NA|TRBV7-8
CASSARGVLLSGANVLTF
TGTGCCAGCAGCGCCAGGGGGGTTTTGCTATCTGGGGCCAACGTCCTGACTTTC